The 20 T cell receptor beta chains listed next were all sequenced from one sample in a study of cytomegalovirus exposure and HLA in healthy donors (TCRdb year 2017). The protocol used for the library was the immunoSEQ multiplex PCR assay. A mixture of 60 forward primers for TCR Vbeta segments and 13 reverse primers for TCR Jbeta segments was used in the multiplex PCR. The table comes from immuneACCESS by way of TCRdb, which keeps in-frame sequences with V and J called. Part of the clones is missing from these tables; in studies checked, under half for an unresolved V gene and the rest for unknown reasons. Counted in this sample were 99,000 or so clones; 76% of them appeared once. The ten largest clones add up to approximately 5% of the sample. The source material was PBMCs. Source of these receptors: a woman under 30 in good health and CMV-seropositive.

This chain joins TRBV10-3 and TRBJ2-7; no clear D. Germline assignment: CDR1 ENHRY and CDR2 SYGVKD. The CDR3 spans 11 residues. V was trimmed by 6 bases and J by 7 bases, leaving 10 bases between them. CDR3: CAISQDREQYF. Written as DNA, the CDR3 is TGTGCCATCAGCCAAGATAGAGAGCAGTACTTC.

A word on this clone: The sample contains more than one DNA sequence encoding this CDR3. The chain combines TRBV28 with TRBJ1-5; TRBD1 might be the D (6 bases). The V end was cut by 6 bases, the J end by 6 bases, with 9 bases between. The CDR3 has 12 amino acids. CDR1 MDHEN and CDR2 SYDVKM come from the germline V gene. The CDR3 loop reads CASRGGGQPQHF. CDR3 sequence (DNA): TGTGCCAGCAGAGGGGGGGGTCAGCCCCAGCATTTT.

V gene TRBV10-3 combines with J gene TRBJ2-1; D possibly corresponds to TRBD2 (6 bases). V lost 2 bases, J lost 7 bases, and 21 bases lay in between. The CDR3 consists of 17 residues. Germline loops: CDR1 ENHRY, CDR2 SYGVKD. CDR3 in amino acids: CAISERGSGSRVNEQFF. CDR3 DNA sequence: TGTGCCATCAGTGAGAGAGGGAGCGGGTCTAGGGTGAATGAGCAGTTCTTC.

CDR3 sequence (DNA): TGTGCCAGCTCACCAGGGCTTCCTGAAAAACTGTTTTTT. Translating gives CASSPGLPEKLFF. This chain uses TRBV18 with TRBJ1-4; no clear D gene. CDR3 length: 13 amino acids. CDR1 KGHSH and CDR2 LQKENI come from the germline V gene. Trimming removed 2 bases at V and 7 bases at J, with 8 bases between.

This clone was seen a few times. This sequence joins TRBV5-1 and TRBJ2-1, with 7 nucleotides matching TRBD1. Looked up from germline, CDR1 is SGHRS and CDR2 is YFSETQ. CDR3 length: 16 residues. The V and J ends lost 0 bases and 4 bases, in that order; junction bases with no gene match: 7. For the CDR3, the DNA is TGCGCCAGCAGCTTGGCAGGGGGTGGGGGATACAATGAGCAGTTCTTC. It is translated as CASSLAGGGGYNEQFF. Variable domain in full (rest from reference TRBV5-1 and TRBJ2-1): KAGVTQTPRYLIKTRGQQVTLSCSPISGHRSVSWYQQTPGQGLQFLFEYFSETQRNKGNFPGRFSGRQFSNSRSEMNVSTLELGDSALYLCASSLAGGGGYNEQFFGPGTRLTVL.

This chain links TRBV18 with TRBJ1-1; TRBD1 aligns across 8 bases. The CDR3 contains 15 residues. Germline trimming cut 5 bases from V and 2 bases from J; bases unmatched to any gene: 7. From germline, CDR1 is KGHSH and CDR2 LQKENI. CDR3 region: CASSSVTGANTEAFF. The CDR3 DNA is TGTGCCAGCTCATCCGTGACAGGGGCAAACACTGAAGCTTTCTTT.

The chain carries TRBV6-1 and TRBJ2-1; 9 nucleotides agree with TRBD2. The CDR3 consists of 15 residues. Germline CDR1 is MNHNS and CDR2 is SASEGT. V dropped 1 base and J dropped 9; count of bases not matched to a gene: 7. CDR3 protein: CASSEGSGRVREQFF. The CDR3 nucleotides read TGTGCCAGCAGTGAAGGTAGCGGGAGAGTCCGTGAGCAGTTCTTC.

This clone was found a few times. This chain connects TRBV5-1 to TRBJ2-6; 9 bases are a match to TRBD1. CDR3 length: 16 amino acids. Germline V gene data show CDR1 as SGHRS and CDR2 as YFSETQ. V lost 4 bases, J lost 4 bases, and 6 bases stayed unmatched. CDR3 residues: CASSTGTGSGANVLTF. The CDR3 region has the DNA TGCGCCAGCAGCACCGGGACAGGGTCCGGGGCCAACGTCCTGACTTTC. Using reference TRBV5-1 and TRBJ2-6 for the parts outside the CDR3, the full variable domain is KAGVTQTPRYLIKTRGQQVTLSCSPISGHRSVSWYQQTPGQGLQFLFEYFSETQRNKGNFPGRFSGRQFSNSRSEMNVSTLELGDSALYLCASSTGTGSGANVLTFGAGSRLTVL.

The chain employs TRBV5-6 and TRBJ1-2; 8 bases match TRBD1. CDR1 SGHDT and CDR2 YYEEEE come from the germline V gene. Trimming cost V 4 bases and J 8 bases; bases outside gene matches: 10. This CDR3 comprises 14 residues. The CDR3 here is CASSVGQGARGYTF. The CDR3 DNA sequence: TGTGCCAGCAGCGTTGGCCAGGGGGCGCGCGGCTACACCTTC.

The rearrangement joins TRBV30 to TRBJ1-5, with 8 bases matching TRBD1. In germline, CDR1 is GTSNPN, CDR2 SVGIG (reference sequence). V dropped 7 bases and J dropped 8; count of bases not matched to a gene: 10. The CDR3 is 13 amino acids. The CDR3 DNA sequence: TGTGCCTTCGACAGGGGAAGGGAGGAGCCCCAGCATTTT. Its protein product is CAFDRGREEPQHF.

CDR3: CASGRYARYEQYF. CDR3 nucleotides: TGTGCCAGCGGTCGGTACGCCCGCTACGAGCAGTACTTC. The J gene is TRBJ2-7, the V gene TRBV6-5; D gene uncertain. Trimming took 8 bases from V and 3 from J, leaving 14 bases between them. Per the germline V gene, CDR1 is MNHEY and CDR2 is SVGAGI. CDR3 length: 13 amino acids.

J is TRBJ2-7 and V is TRBV7-8; D possibly corresponds to TRBD1 (7 bases). Trimming pared 1 base from V and 3 bases from J, leaving 10 bases between. The CDR3 runs to 14 residues. Per the germline V gene, CDR1 is SGHVS and CDR2 is FQNEAQ. The CDR3 sequence: CASSLGRGLYEQYF. CDR3 in DNA: TGTGCCAGCAGCTTAGGGAGGGGGCTCTACGAGCAGTACTTC.

The chain links TRBV28 to TRBJ2-7, with a tentative D call TRBD2 (6 bases). The germline V and J ends were trimmed by 1 base and 3 bases, with 7 bases remaining between them. The CDR3 is made up of 13 amino acids. Germline V lookup: CDR1 MDHEN, CDR2 SYDVKM. As DNA, the CDR3 is TGTGCCAGCAGTTTATACGGGGGCTACGAGCAGTACTTC. It translates to CASSLYGGYEQYF.

A few counts support this clone. CDR3 amino acids: CASSTGYGYTF. In DNA form, the CDR3 reads TGTGCCAGCAGTACAGGGTACGGCTACACCTTC. J is TRBJ1-2 and V is TRBV6-6; possibly TRBD1 for D (6 bases). Germline lookup yields CDR1 MNHNY and CDR2 SVGAGI (reference sequence). V lost 5 bases and J 8 bases, leaving 9 bases between the germline ends. There are 11 residues in the CDR3.

This clone has just one count. The chain combines TRBV10-3 with TRBJ1-2; D possibly corresponds to TRBD1 (6 bases). Per germline, CDR1 ENHRY and CDR2 SYGVKD. Trimming took off 6 bases at V and 5 bases at J, with 13 bases between the two ends. This CDR3 spans 13 amino acids. CDR3 sequence (DNA): TGTGCCATCAGAGGACAGCCCAATTATGGCTACACCTTC. The encoded protein is CAIRGQPNYGYTF.

The rearrangement links TRBV7-3 to TRBJ2-7; D is possibly TRBD2 (5 bases). This CDR3 contains 15 residues. The V end was cut by 1 base, the J end by 4 bases, with 14 bases between. CDR1 is SGHTA, CDR2 FQGTGA, per germline. This CDR3 reads CASSLKEERVYEQYF. CDR3 nucleotide sequence: TGTGCCAGCAGCTTAAAGGAAGAGAGGGTTTACGAGCAGTACTTC. The full variable domain, completed using reference TRBV7-3 and TRBJ2-7, is GAGVSQTPSNKVTEKGKYVELRCDPISGHTALYWYRQSLGQGPEFLIYFQGTGAADDSGLPNDRFFAVRPEGSVSTLKIQRTERGDSAVYLCASSLKEERVYEQYFGPGTRLTVT.

This chain links TRBV28 with TRBJ1-1; weak D call: TRBD1 (6 bases). V was trimmed by 6 bases and J by 4 bases, leaving 21 bases between them. Germline-derived CDR1 and CDR2 are MDHEN and SYDVKM. The CDR3 spans 16 residues. The CDR3 DNA reads TGTGCCAGCAGCCGAATGACCGAGGGGGGGTCCACTGAAGCTTTCTTT. Protein sequence: CASSRMTEGGSTEAFF.

The chain combines TRBV7-6 with TRBJ2-3; TRBD1 agrees at 10 bases. The germline CDR1 and CDR2 sequences are SGHVS and FNYEAQ. The length of the CDR3 is 18 residues. V lost 1 base, J lost 6 bases, and 13 bases stayed unmatched. The CDR3 sequence: CASSLGSRTGTGADTQYF. The CDR3 DNA is TGTGCCAGCAGCTTAGGGTCAAGGACAGGGACAGGGGCCGATACGCAGTATTTT.

This chain links TRBV7-9 with TRBJ1-1, with TRBD1 matching 7 bases. Germline V gene lookup returns CDR1 SEHNR and CDR2 FQNEAQ (reference sequence). CDR3 length equals 17 residues. V lost 4 bases and J lost 4; bases outside the gene matches: 15. The CDR3 loop is CASSSVWVRGVGTEAFF. The DNA of the CDR3 is TGTGCCAGCAGCTCGGTCTGGGTCAGGGGGGTTGGCACTGAAGCTTTCTTT.

V usage is TRBV9 and J usage is TRBJ2-2; the match to TRBD2 covers 8 bases. The CDR3 runs to 14 residues. Per the germline V gene, CDR1 is SGDLS and CDR2 is YYNGEE. V lost 4 bases and J lost 7; bases outside the gene matches: 6. CDR3 DNA sequence: TGTGCCAGCAGCCCCCCACTAGCGGTCGGGGAGCTGTTTTTT. Translating gives CASSPPLAVGELFF.